Listed below are T cell receptor beta chains from one sample, sequenced in a study of cytomegalovirus exposure and HLA in healthy donors. Produced via immunoSEQ multiplex PCR; TCRdb's table is partial and in-frame only. The table has approximately 140,000 clones, about 73% seen once. Source material: PBMCs. The receptors were sampled from a human donor in good health. Each CDR3 is given with its conserved first and last residue. Each record gives: CDR3 DNA, CDR3 protein, V gene, clone size, D gene, J gene. A D gene is named only where the DNA matches it firmly. Rows give clone size only sometimes, using once, few, many, or a class for an expanded clone.

CDR3 DNA: TGTGCCAGCAGCCAAGAAACCGGGAATTCACCCCTCCACTTT
CDR3 protein: CASSQETGNSPLHF
V gene: TRBV14
clone size: NA
D gene: NA
J gene: TRBJ1-6

CDR3 DNA: TGTGCCAGCTCGACCATCCTAGCGGGGGGCAACAATGAGCAGTTCTTC
CDR3 protein: CASSTILAGGNNEQFF
V gene: TRBV18
clone size: NA
D gene: TRBD2
J gene: TRBJ2-1

CDR3 DNA: TGTGCCACCAGCAGAGATTCCAGGGGGCTTGGAAACACCATATATTTT
CDR3 protein: CATSRDSRGLGNTIYF
V gene: TRBV15
clone size: NA
D gene: TRBD1
J gene: TRBJ1-3

CDR3 DNA: TGTGCCATCAGTGAGAGGGACAAGGAGAATTCACCCCTCCACTTT
CDR3 protein: CAISERDKENSPLHF
V gene: TRBV10-3
clone size: NA
D gene: NA
J gene: TRBJ1-6

CDR3 DNA: TGTGCCAGCAGATCGACAGGCGCTAACTACGAGCAGTACTTC
CDR3 protein: CASRSTGANYEQYF
V gene: TRBV27
clone size: NA
D gene: NA
J gene: TRBJ2-7

CDR3 DNA: TGTGCCAGCAGCAAAGTGGTCGCGGAGGAGACCCAGTACTTC
CDR3 protein: CASSKVVAEETQYF
V gene: TRBV7-9
clone size: NA
D gene: NA
J gene: TRBJ2-5

CDR3 DNA: TGTGCCAGCGTCAGTGAGGACAGGGGTGGACAGCCCCAGCATTTT
CDR3 protein: CASVSEDRGGQPQHF
V gene: TRBV25-1
clone size: few
D gene: TRBD1
J gene: TRBJ1-5

CDR3 DNA: TGCGCCAGCAGCTTTGGGGGGTACGAGCAGTACTTC
CDR3 protein: CASSFGGYEQYF
V gene: TRBV5-1
clone size: NA
D gene: NA
J gene: TRBJ2-7

CDR3 DNA: TGTGCCAGCAGCTTAGGAGGTGAAGCTTTCTTT
CDR3 protein: CASSLGGEAFF
V gene: TRBV7-2
clone size: NA
D gene: NA
J gene: TRBJ1-1

CDR3 DNA: TGTGCCAGCAGCAATTATTACGAGCAGTACTTC
CDR3 protein: CASSNYYEQYF
V gene: TRBV7-2
clone size: NA
D gene: NA
J gene: TRBJ2-7

CDR3 DNA: TGTGCCAGCAGGGGGGGGACAGGGCGCTACGAGCAGTACTTC
CDR3 protein: CASRGGTGRYEQYF
V gene: TRBV2
clone size: NA
D gene: TRBD1
J gene: TRBJ2-7

CDR3 DNA: TGTGCCAGCAGACTTAGCGGGGCCAGCACAGATACGCAGTATTTT
CDR3 protein: CASRLSGASTDTQYF
V gene: TRBV11-2
clone size: NA
D gene: TRBD2
J gene: TRBJ2-3

CDR3 DNA: TGTGCCAGCAGCTTGTCCGGACCGGGAGTGACTTTCTTT
CDR3 protein: CASSLSGPGVTFF
V gene: TRBV5-6
clone size: NA
D gene: NA
J gene: TRBJ1-1

CDR3 DNA: TGCGCCAGCAGCTTGGGGGCCCCACAAGAGACCCAGTACTTC
CDR3 protein: CASSLGAPQETQYF
V gene: TRBV5-1
clone size: once
D gene: NA
J gene: TRBJ2-5

CDR3 DNA: TGTGCCAGCAGAAGAGAGAGCTCCTACAATGAGCAGTTCTTC
CDR3 protein: CASRRESSYNEQFF
V gene: TRBV6-4
clone size: NA
D gene: NA
J gene: TRBJ2-1

CDR3 DNA: TGCGCCAGCAGCGAGGACGGGGGATATGGCTACACCTTC
CDR3 protein: CASSEDGGYGYTF
V gene: TRBV5-1
clone size: NA
D gene: NA
J gene: TRBJ1-2

CDR3 DNA: TGCAGCGTCAACAGGGGGCTCTACAATGAGCAGTTCTTC
CDR3 protein: CSVNRGLYNEQFF
V gene: TRBV29-1
clone size: NA
D gene: TRBD1
J gene: TRBJ2-1

CDR3 DNA: TGTGCCAGCAGTGCGGGACAGGTCATTTACGAGCAGTACTTC
CDR3 protein: CASSAGQVIYEQYF
V gene: TRBV27
clone size: once
D gene: TRBD1
J gene: TRBJ2-7

CDR3 DNA: TGCGCCAGCACTTTATGGGTTGGCGGGGAGAACACCGGGGAGCTGTTTTTT
CDR3 protein: CASTLWVGGENTGELFF
V gene: TRBV5-1
clone size: NA
D gene: NA
J gene: TRBJ2-2

CDR3 DNA: TGTGCCAGCAGTGTAGGGGCTAGCGTCTCCTACGAGCAGTACTTC
CDR3 protein: CASSVGASVSYEQYF
V gene: TRBV2
clone size: NA
D gene: NA
J gene: TRBJ2-7

CDR3 DNA: TGTGCCAGTAGCTTCTCGGAGACAGGGTCGTTTGAGACCCAGTACTTC
CDR3 protein: CASSFSETGSFETQYF
V gene: TRBV19
clone size: NA
D gene: TRBD1
J gene: TRBJ2-5

CDR3 DNA: TGTGCCAGCAGTTTGGGGACAGGGAGGGTTCATGGCTACACCTTC
CDR3 protein: CASSLGTGRVHGYTF
V gene: TRBV28
clone size: NA
D gene: TRBD1
J gene: TRBJ1-2

CDR3 DNA: TGTGCCTGGAGCGCCTCAGGAGGGGACTATGGCTACACCTTC
CDR3 protein: CAWSASGGDYGYTF
V gene: TRBV30
clone size: NA
D gene: NA
J gene: TRBJ1-2

CDR3 DNA: TGTGCCAGCAGCGGACGGGGACTAGCGGTGGGGGGGATCGCCTACGAGCAGTACTTC
CDR3 protein: CASSGRGLAVGGIAYEQYF
V gene: TRBV7-9
clone size: once
D gene: TRBD2
J gene: TRBJ2-7

CDR3 DNA: TGTGCCAGCAGCTTATGGGGCGGGGGACAGGGGTCGCGAAAGGATACGCAGTATTTT
CDR3 protein: CASSLWGGGQGSRKDTQYF
V gene: TRBV7-9
clone size: NA
D gene: TRBD1
J gene: TRBJ2-3

CDR3 DNA: TGTGCCAGCAGCTCGCCGGGACTAGCGGGAGGGCGGCAGTACTTC
CDR3 protein: CASSSPGLAGGRQYF
V gene: TRBV5-4
clone size: few
D gene: TRBD2
J gene: TRBJ2-7

CDR3 DNA: TGTGCCAGTAGTCCAACCGGGACAGGGAATCAGCCCCAGCATTTT
CDR3 protein: CASSPTGTGNQPQHF
V gene: TRBV19
clone size: NA
D gene: TRBD1
J gene: TRBJ1-5

CDR3 DNA: TGTGCCAGCAGCTTAGGGACAGGGGGCGCAGTCCTTACGGACGAGCAGTACTTC
CDR3 protein: CASSLGTGGAVLTDEQYF
V gene: TRBV7-6
clone size: NA
D gene: TRBD1
J gene: TRBJ2-7

CDR3 DNA: TGTGCTAGCAGTCGACAGGAGAACACTGAAGCTTTCTTT
CDR3 protein: CASSRQENTEAFF
V gene: TRBV7-7
clone size: few
D gene: NA
J gene: TRBJ1-1

CDR3 DNA: TGTGCCAGCAGTTTAACCCCCTTAGGGCAGGGCGTTACCTACGAGCAGTACTTC
CDR3 protein: CASSLTPLGQGVTYEQYF
V gene: TRBV27
clone size: NA
D gene: NA
J gene: TRBJ2-7

CDR3 DNA: TGTGCCAGCAGCCCTTTGACTAGCGGGGGATACACAGATACGCAGTATTTT
CDR3 protein: CASSPLTSGGYTDTQYF
V gene: TRBV4-2
clone size: once
D gene: TRBD2
J gene: TRBJ2-3

CDR3 DNA: TGTGCCAGCAGTTACTTCGGGGGAGGCTCCACTGAAGCTTTCTTT
CDR3 protein: CASSYFGGGSTEAFF
V gene: TRBV6-5
clone size: NA
D gene: NA
J gene: TRBJ1-1

CDR3 DNA: TGTGCCATCAGCCCCGGGACAGGGATCCACGAGCAGTACTTC
CDR3 protein: CAISPGTGIHEQYF
V gene: TRBV10-3
clone size: NA
D gene: TRBD1
J gene: TRBJ2-7

CDR3 DNA: TGTGCCAGCAGCTTGGTGGACTACACTGAAGCTTTCTTT
CDR3 protein: CASSLVDYTEAFF
V gene: TRBV5-5
clone size: NA
D gene: NA
J gene: TRBJ1-1

CDR3 DNA: TGCAGCGTTGAAAGAGTCGGGGGGTATGGCTACACCTTC
CDR3 protein: CSVERVGGYGYTF
V gene: TRBV29-1
clone size: NA
D gene: NA
J gene: TRBJ1-2

CDR3 DNA: TGTGCCAGCAGTTCGGACAGGGAGTACGAGCAGTACTTC
CDR3 protein: CASSSDREYEQYF
V gene: TRBV27
clone size: NA
D gene: TRBD1
J gene: TRBJ2-7

CDR3 DNA: TGTGCCAGCAGCTTCGGGGGGCTACAGGGGGCGAAAACTAATGAAAAACTGTTTTTT
CDR3 protein: CASSFGGLQGAKTNEKLFF
V gene: TRBV7-9
clone size: few
D gene: TRBD1
J gene: TRBJ1-4

CDR3 DNA: TGTGCCAGCAGCCAAGAGGACAAGAACACTGAAGCTTTCTTT
CDR3 protein: CASSQEDKNTEAFF
V gene: TRBV4-2
clone size: NA
D gene: NA
J gene: TRBJ1-1

CDR3 DNA: TGTGCCATCAGTGACCCCGGGACACCCATATATTTT
CDR3 protein: CAISDPGTPIYF
V gene: TRBV10-3
clone size: NA
D gene: NA
J gene: TRBJ1-3

CDR3 DNA: TGTGCCAGCAGTTTAGGGGCGGCCCCTAGGCTCACAGATACGCAGTATTTT
CDR3 protein: CASSLGAAPRLTDTQYF
V gene: TRBV27
clone size: NA
D gene: NA
J gene: TRBJ2-3

CDR3 DNA: TGTGCCAGCAGCCAGACTAGCGCCACTACCTACGAGCAGTACTTC
CDR3 protein: CASSQTSATTYEQYF
V gene: TRBV4-2
clone size: NA
D gene: TRBD2
J gene: TRBJ2-7

CDR3 DNA: TGTGCCAGCTCACCATGGGACAGGGGAACAGGCGAGCAGTACTTC
CDR3 protein: CASSPWDRGTGEQYF
V gene: TRBV18
clone size: NA
D gene: TRBD1
J gene: TRBJ2-7